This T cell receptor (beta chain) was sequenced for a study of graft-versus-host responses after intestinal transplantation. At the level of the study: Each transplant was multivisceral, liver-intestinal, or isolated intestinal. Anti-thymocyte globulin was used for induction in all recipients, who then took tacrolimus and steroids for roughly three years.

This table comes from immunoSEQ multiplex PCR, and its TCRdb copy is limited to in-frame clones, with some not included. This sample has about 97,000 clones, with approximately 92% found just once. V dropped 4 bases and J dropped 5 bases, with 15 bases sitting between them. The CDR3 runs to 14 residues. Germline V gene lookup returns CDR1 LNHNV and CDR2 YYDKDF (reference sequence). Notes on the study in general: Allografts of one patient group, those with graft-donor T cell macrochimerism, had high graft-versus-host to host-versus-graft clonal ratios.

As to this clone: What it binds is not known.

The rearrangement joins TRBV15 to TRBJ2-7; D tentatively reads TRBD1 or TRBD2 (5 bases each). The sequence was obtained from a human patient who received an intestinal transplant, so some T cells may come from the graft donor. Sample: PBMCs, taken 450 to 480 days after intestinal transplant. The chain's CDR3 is CATSTRDGTNEQYF. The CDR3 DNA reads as TGTGCCACCAGCACCCGGGACGGCACAAACGAGCAGTACTTC.